A single sample is the source of the 5 T cell receptor beta chains below, sequenced in a study of cytomegalovirus exposure and HLA in healthy donors. PCR primers comprised 60 Vbeta and 13 Jbeta primers. Clones were read by immunoSEQ multiplex PCR, and TCRdb kept only the in-frame ones, dropping some. The sample holds roughly 150,000 clones, roughly 70% seen once. Specimen: PBMCs. Every receptor here comes from a man younger than 40 in good health and CMV-seropositive.

V and J are TRBV27 and TRBJ2-6; a possible D gene is TRBD1 (6 bases). Per germline, CDR1 MNHEY and CDR2 SMNVEV (reference sequence). The ends were cut back, 4 bases at V and 3 bases at J, with 10 bases in the middle. This CDR3 is built from 15 residues. CDR3 sequence: CASSSRGGGANVLTF. The CDR3 bases are TGTGCCAGCAGTTCCAGGGGTGGTGGGGCCAACGTCCTGACTTTC.

This clone was observed a few times. The chain employs TRBV30 and TRBJ2-7; 7 bases are a match to TRBD2. With 5 bases clipped from V and 0 bases from J, the junction kept 7 bases outside the gene matches. The V gene's germline CDR1 is GTSNPN and CDR2 SVGIG (reference sequence). This CDR3 has 14 amino acids. CDR3 sequence: CAWEAGLSSYEQYF. CDR3 in DNA: TGTGCCTGGGAAGCGGGACTATCCTCCTACGAGCAGTACTTC. The full variable domain, with the rest looked up from reference TRBV30 and TRBJ2-7, is SQTIHQWPATLVQPVGSPLSLECTVEGTSNPNLYWYRQAAGRGLQLLFYSVGIGQISSEVPQNLSASRPQDRQFILSSKKLLLSDSGFYLCAWEAGLSSYEQYFGPGTRLTVT.

The chain couples TRBV30 to TRBJ2-7, with 10 bases aligning to TRBD1. The junction had 12 bases not matched to a gene; V was cut back by 4 bases and J by 9 bases. Looked up from germline, CDR1 is GTSNPN and CDR2 is SVGIG (reference sequence). This CDR3 is built from 14 residues. The CDR3 DNA follows: TGTGCCTGGACTTTCGGGGACAGGGGAACTGGGCAGTACTTC. It specifies CAWTFGDRGTGQYF.

The rearrangement uses TRBV30 and TRBJ1-1; no clear D gene. This CDR3 contains 13 residues. CDR1 and CDR2 from the germline V gene are GTSNPN and SVGIG (reference sequence). V was clipped by 6 bases and J by 4 bases, with 15 bases between them. CDR3 bases: TGTGCCTGCACGCGGGGTGAGGGCACTGAAGCTTTCTTT. It specifies CACTRGEGTEAFF. Combining the CDR3 with reference TRBV30 and TRBJ1-1 gives the whole variable domain SQTIHQWPATLVQPVGSPLSLECTVEGTSNPNLYWYRQAAGRGLQLLFYSVGIGQISSEVPQNLSASRPQDRQFILSSKKLLLSDSGFYLCACTRGEGTEAFFGQGTRLTVV.

This clone appeared a single time. The genes are TRBV10-3 and TRBJ1-3, with a weak D call TRBD1 (5 bases). The CDR3 totals 16 residues. CDR1 is ENHRY, CDR2 SYGVKD, per germline. Deletions cut 8 bases from V and 0 bases from J, with 17 bases between. The DNA of the CDR3 is TGTGCCATCGACCGGGACTCCGGCCTCTCTGGAAACACCATATATTTT. The encoded protein is CAIDRDSGLSGNTIYF.